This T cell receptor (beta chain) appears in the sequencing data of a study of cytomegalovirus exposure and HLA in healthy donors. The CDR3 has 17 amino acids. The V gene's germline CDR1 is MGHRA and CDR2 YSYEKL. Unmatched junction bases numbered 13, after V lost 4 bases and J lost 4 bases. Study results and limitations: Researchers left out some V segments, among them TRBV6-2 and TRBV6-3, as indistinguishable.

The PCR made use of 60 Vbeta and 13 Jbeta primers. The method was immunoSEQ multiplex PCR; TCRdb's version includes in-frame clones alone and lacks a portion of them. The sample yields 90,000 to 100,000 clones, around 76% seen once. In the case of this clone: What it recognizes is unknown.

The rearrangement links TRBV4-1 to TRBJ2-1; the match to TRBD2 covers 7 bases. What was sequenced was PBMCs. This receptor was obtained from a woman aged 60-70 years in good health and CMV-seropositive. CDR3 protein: CASSRTLLAEGYNEQFF. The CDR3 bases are TGCGCCAGCAGCCGCACCCTGCTAGCGGAGGGGTACAATGAGCAGTTCTTC.